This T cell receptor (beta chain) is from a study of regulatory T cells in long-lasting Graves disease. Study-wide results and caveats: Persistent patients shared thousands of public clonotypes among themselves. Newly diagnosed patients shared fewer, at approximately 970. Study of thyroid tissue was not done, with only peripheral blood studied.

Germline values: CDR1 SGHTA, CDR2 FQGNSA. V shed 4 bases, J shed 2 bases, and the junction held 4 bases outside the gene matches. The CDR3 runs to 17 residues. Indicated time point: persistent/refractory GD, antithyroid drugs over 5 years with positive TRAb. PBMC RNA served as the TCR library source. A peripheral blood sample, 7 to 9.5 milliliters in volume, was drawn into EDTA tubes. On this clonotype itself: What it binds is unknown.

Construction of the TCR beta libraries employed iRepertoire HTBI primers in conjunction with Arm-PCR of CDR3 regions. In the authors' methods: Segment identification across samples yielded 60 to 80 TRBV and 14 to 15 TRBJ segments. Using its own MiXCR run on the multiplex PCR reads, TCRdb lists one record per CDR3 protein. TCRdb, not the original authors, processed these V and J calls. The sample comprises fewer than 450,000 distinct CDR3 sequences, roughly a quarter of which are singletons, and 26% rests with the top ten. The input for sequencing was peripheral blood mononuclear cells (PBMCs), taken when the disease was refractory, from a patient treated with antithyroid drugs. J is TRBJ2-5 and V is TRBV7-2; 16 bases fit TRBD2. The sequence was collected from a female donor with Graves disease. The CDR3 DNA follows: TGTGCCAGCAGCTGGGGACTAGCGGGAGGGTCGCAAGAGACCCAGTACTTC. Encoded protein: CASSWGLAGGSQETQYF.